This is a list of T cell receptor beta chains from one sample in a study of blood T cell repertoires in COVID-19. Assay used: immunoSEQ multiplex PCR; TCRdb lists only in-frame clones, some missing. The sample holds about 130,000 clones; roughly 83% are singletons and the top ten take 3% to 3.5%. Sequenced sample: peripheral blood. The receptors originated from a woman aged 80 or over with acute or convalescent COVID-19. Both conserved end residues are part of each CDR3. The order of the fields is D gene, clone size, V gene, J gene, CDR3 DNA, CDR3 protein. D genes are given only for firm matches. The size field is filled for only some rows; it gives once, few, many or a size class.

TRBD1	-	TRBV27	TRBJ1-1	TGTGCCAGCAGATTTAACAGGGGGGGTAGGGCTTTCTTT	CASRFNRGGRAFF
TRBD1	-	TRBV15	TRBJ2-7	TGTGCCACCAGCAGAGATAAGATATACTCCCGGGACAGGGACGAACGTCGCGAGCAGTACTTC	CATSRDKIYSRDRDERREQYF
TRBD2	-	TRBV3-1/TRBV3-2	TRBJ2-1	TGTGCCAGCAGCCAAGATGGGTGGACTAGCGGGTACAATGAGCAGTTCTTC	CASSQDGWTSGYNEQFF
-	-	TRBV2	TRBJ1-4	TGTGCCACAACGGGGGGGGCTGAAAAACTGTTTTTT	CATTGGAEKLFF
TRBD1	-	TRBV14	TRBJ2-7	TGTGCCAGCAGCCGACCGGGACAGGGGGTTCACGAGCAGTACTTC	CASSRPGQGVHEQYF
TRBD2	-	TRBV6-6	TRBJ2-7	TGTGCCAGCAGTTTAGCGGGGCGCTCCTACGAGCAGTACTTC	CASSLAGRSYEQYF
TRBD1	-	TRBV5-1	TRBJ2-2	TGCGCCAGCAGGTTCTGGGACAGGGACACCGGGGAGCTGTTTTTT	CASRFWDRDTGELFF
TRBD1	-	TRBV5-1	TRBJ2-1	TGCGCCAGCAGCGGCGACAGGGGCCTTTACAATGAGCAGTTCTTC	CASSGDRGLYNEQFF
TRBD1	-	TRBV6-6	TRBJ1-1	TGTGCCAGCAGTTCCCCGAGGGGACAGTTCAACACTGAAGCTTTCTTT	CASSSPRGQFNTEAFF
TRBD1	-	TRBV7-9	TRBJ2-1	TGTGCCAGCAGCTCAGGGGGCTATGAGCAGTTCTTC	CASSSGGYEQFF
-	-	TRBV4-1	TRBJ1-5	TGCGCCAGCAGCCCGCCCGGTCAGCCCCAGCATTTT	CASSPPGQPQHF
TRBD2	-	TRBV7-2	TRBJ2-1	TGTGCCAGCAGCTTCCCTAGCGGGGGGGCCGGTTGGTATGATAATGAGCAGTTCTTC	CASSFPSGGAGWYDNEQFF
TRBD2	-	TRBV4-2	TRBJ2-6	TGTGCCAGCAGCCCCAGTTCTAGCGGGGGGGGTGGGGCCAACGTCCTGACTTTC	CASSPSSSGGGGANVLTF
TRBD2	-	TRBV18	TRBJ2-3	TGTGCCAGCTCACCACCTAGCGGGGGGGCGGAAGATACGCAGTATTTT	CASSPPSGGAEDTQYF
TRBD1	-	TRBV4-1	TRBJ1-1	TGCGCCAGCAGCCTGCCGACAGGGAGATTTGAAGCTTTCTTT	CASSLPTGRFEAFF
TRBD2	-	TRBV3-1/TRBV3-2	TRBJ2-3	TGTGCCAGCAGCCTATCCCTAGCGGGGGTCACAGATACGCAGTATTTT	CASSLSLAGVTDTQYF
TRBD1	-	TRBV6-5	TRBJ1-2	TGTGCCACTAAGACAGGGTCGAACTATGGCTACACCTTC	CATKTGSNYGYTF
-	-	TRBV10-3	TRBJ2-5	TGTGCCATTGGACAGAACCCCCGGGAGACCCAGTACTTC	CAIGQNPRETQYF
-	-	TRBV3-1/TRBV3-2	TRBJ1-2	TGTGCCAGCAGCCAAGGGGGCCGTGGCTACACCTTC	CASSQGGRGYTF
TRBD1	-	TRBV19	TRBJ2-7	TGTGCCAGCGGACAGGGTCGGGCCTTCGAGCAGTACTTC	CASGQGRAFEQYF
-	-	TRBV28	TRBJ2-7	TGTGCCAGCAGTTTATGGGTGAGGGAAGCGGCCAAATTCCTCTCCGAGCAGTACTTC	CASSLWVREAAKFLSEQYF
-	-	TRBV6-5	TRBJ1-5	TGTGCCAGCAGGAAAGGGGTGCTCTCAGAGGCGGCCCAGCATTTT	CASRKGVLSEAAQHF
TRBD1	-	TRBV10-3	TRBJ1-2	TGTGCCATCAGTGACGGGACAGAATATGGCTACACCTTC	CAISDGTEYGYTF
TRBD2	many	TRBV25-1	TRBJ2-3	TGTGCCAGCATTGGACTAGCGGGACCCACAGATACGCAGTATTTT	CASIGLAGPTDTQYF
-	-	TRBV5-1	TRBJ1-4	TGCGCCAGCAGCTTGAGTATTGGGGCGGATGAAAAACTGTTTTTT	CASSLSIGADEKLFF
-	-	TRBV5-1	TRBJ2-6	TGCGCCAGCAGCGTCAGGGCCGGGGCCAACGTCCTGACTTTC	CASSVRAGANVLTF
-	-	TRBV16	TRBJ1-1	TGTGCCAGCAGCCAACTCCAGGGAGGGAAGACTGAAGCTTTCTTT	CASSQLQGGKTEAFF
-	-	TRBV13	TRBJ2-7	TGTGCCAGCAGCACCCGCGACAGGTCCGGGTTTGCCGAGCAGTACTTC	CASSTRDRSGFAEQYF